One and the same sample provided the 5 T cell receptor beta chains below, sequenced in a study of CD8+ T cells in alopecia areata. RNA, once extracted, was reverse transcribed into cDNA for use as the sequencing template. Assay: immunoSEQ multiplex PCR; the TCRdb copy retains only in-frame clones and omits some. This sample has about 190,000 clones, with about 60% found just once. Treatment: oral pan-JAK inhibitor, 5-10 mg twice daily. The input for sequencing was CD8+ T cells sorted from blood, taken at week 24, from a patient treated with tofacitinib. These receptors were collected from a human donor with alopecia areata.

The chain has TRBV25-1 and TRBJ1-1; weak D call: TRBD1 (6 bases). The CDR3 runs 18 residues. Trimming pared 4 bases from V and 0 bases from J, leaving 21 bases between. CDR1 and CDR2 from the germline V gene are MGHDK and SYGVNS. CDR3 bases: TGTGCCAGCAGTGCCCGCCGGGGGGGCCCTCAAATGAACACTGAAGCTTTCTTT. This codes for CASSARRGGPQMNTEAFF.

The chain uses TRBV30 and TRBJ2-7; possibly TRBD1 for D (6 bases). From germline, CDR1 is GTSNPN and CDR2 SVGIG (reference sequence). The V and J ends lost 0 bases and 3 bases respectively, with 15 bases between them. CDR3 length: 15 amino acids. This chain's CDR3 is CAWSVGARLFYEQYF. CDR3 bases: TGTGCCTGGAGTGTGGGGGCCAGGCTGTTCTACGAGCAGTACTTC.

Only a few counts were recorded for this clone. The rearrangement uses TRBV27 and TRBJ2-7; weak D call: TRBD1 (5 bases). V was pared by 3 bases and J by 2 bases, with 8 bases between. Germline V gives CDR1 MNHEY, CDR2 SMNVEV (reference sequence). This CDR3 is 13 amino acids long. The CDR3, as DNA: TGTGCCAGCAGTTTCGGACAAGCCTACGAGCAGTACTTC. Its translation is CASSFGQAYEQYF.

The rearrangement links TRBV7-9 to TRBJ1-6; D is possibly TRBD1 (5 bases). The V gene's germline CDR1 is SEHNR and CDR2 FQNEAQ (reference sequence). V was clipped by 7 bases and J by 7 bases, with 14 bases between them. The CDR3 runs 14 residues. CDR3: CASTWGRTNSPLHF. DNA for the CDR3: TGTGCCAGCACCTGGGGCAGAACAAATTCACCCCTCCACTTT.

The rearrangement joins TRBV13 to TRBJ2-4; D remains ambiguous. The germline V gene has CDR1 PRHDT and CDR2 FYEKMQ (reference sequence). The CDR3 has 18 residues. V dropped 5 bases and J dropped 0 bases, with 20 bases sitting between them. This CDR3 reads CASSPAVGSSLAKNIQYF. The CDR3 DNA reads as TGTGCCAGCAGCCCAGCTGTGGGCAGTTCCCTAGCCAAAAACATTCAGTACTTC.